This T cell receptor beta chain was sequenced for a study of beta chain features in type 1 diabetes. As every portion of the isolated RNA was reverse transcribed, the sequencing read expressed TCRB transcripts. Here immunoSEQ multiplex PCR was the method, and the copy in TCRdb shows in-frame clones only, minus some. The sample holds under 800,000 clones, roughly a sixth seen once. Staining for CD45RO/CCR7/CD25/CD127/CD95/CD27 allowed sorting of CD4+ naive, central memory, regulatory and stem cell-like memory cells. The CDR3 totals 15 residues. V lost 0 bases, J lost 7 bases, and 8 bases stayed unmatched. Germline V gene lookup returns CDR1 MGHRA and CDR2 YSYEKL.

Sequencing was performed on naive CD4+ T cells from blood. This TCR was sampled from a man between 18 and 35 years old in good health. V usage is TRBV4-1 and J usage is TRBJ1-2, with 7 bases that match TRBD1. The CDR3 loop is CASSQEDRPWGGYTF. DNA of the CDR3: TGCGCCAGCAGCCAAGAGGACAGGCCGTGGGGTGGCTACACCTTC.